This TCR beta chain originates from a study of T cells after yellow fever vaccination. In TCRdb, the 5' RACE reads were re-called with MiXCR into one record per CDR3 protein. The repertoire holds fewer than 350,000 distinct CDR3 sequences, with 8.5% to 10% as singletons. CDR1 and CDR2 (germline): SEHNR, FQNEAQ (reference sequence). J gave up 4 bases and V 1 base, and 2 bases lay outside the gene matches. The CDR3 length is 14 residues. The chain has TRBV7-9 and TRBJ1-2, with TRBD1 matching 8 bases. The sequence was collected from a man aged 18 to 29 who received the YFV17D yellow fever vaccine. The material sequenced was PBMCs, taken on the day of the first yellow fever vaccination. The CDR3 reads CASSLGTGSYGYTF. CDR3 coding DNA: TGTGCCAGCAGCTTAGGGACAGGGAGCTATGGCTACACCTTC. The whole variable domain, filled in from reference TRBV7-9 and TRBJ1-2, reads DTGVSQNPRHKITKRGQNVTFRCDPISEHNRLYWYRQTLGQGPEFLTYFQNEAQLEKSRLLSDRFSAERPKGSFSTLEIQRTEQGDSAMYLCASSLGTGSYGYTFGSGTRLTVV.